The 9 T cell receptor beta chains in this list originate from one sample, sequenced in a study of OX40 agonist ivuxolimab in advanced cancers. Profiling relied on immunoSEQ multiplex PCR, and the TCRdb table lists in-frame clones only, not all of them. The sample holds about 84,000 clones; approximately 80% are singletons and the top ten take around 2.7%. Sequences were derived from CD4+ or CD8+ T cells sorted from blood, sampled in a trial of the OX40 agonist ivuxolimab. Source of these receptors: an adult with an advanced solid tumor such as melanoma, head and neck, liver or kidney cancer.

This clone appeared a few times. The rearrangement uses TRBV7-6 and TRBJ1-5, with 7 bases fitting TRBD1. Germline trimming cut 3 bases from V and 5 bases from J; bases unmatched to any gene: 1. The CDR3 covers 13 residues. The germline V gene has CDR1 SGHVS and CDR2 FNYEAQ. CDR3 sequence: CASSLGTDQPQHF. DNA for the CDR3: TGTGCCAGCAGCTTGGGGACAGATCAGCCCCAGCATTTT.

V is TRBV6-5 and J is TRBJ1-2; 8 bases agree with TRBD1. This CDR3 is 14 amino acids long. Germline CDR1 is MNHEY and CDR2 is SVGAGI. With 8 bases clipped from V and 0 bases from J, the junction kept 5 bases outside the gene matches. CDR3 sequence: CASAKQGANYGYTF. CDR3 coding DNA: TGTGCCAGCGCCAAACAGGGGGCTAACTATGGCTACACCTTC.

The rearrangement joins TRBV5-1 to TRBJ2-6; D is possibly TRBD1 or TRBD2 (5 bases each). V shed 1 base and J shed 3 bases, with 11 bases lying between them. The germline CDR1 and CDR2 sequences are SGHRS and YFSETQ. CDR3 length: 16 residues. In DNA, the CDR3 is TGCGCCAGCAGCTTGTCTGAGGGGATTGGGGCCAACGTCCTGACTTTC. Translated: CASSLSEGIGANVLTF.

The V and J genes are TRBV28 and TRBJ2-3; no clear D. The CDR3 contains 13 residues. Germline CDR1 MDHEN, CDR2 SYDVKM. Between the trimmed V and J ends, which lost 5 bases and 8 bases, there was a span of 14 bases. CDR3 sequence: CASSILPGPTQYF. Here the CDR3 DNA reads TGTGCCAGCAGTATCCTGCCCGGGCCTACGCAGTATTTT.

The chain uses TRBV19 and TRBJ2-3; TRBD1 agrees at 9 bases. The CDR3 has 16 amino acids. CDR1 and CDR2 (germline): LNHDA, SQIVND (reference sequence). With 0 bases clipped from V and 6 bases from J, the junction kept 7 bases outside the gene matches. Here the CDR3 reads CASSIDSGTGLDTQYF. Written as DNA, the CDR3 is TGTGCCAGTAGTATAGATTCGGGGACAGGGTTGGATACGCAGTATTTT.

CDR3: CASGGRVGQETQYF. The CDR3 nucleotides are TGTGCCAGCGGTGGCAGGGTAGGCCAAGAGACCCAGTACTTC. The rearrangement links TRBV6-6 to TRBJ2-5; tentatively, D is TRBD1 (5 bases). Per the germline V gene, CDR1 is MNHNY and CDR2 is SVGAGI (reference sequence). This CDR3 is 14 amino acids long. V gave up 8 bases and J gave up 1 base, with 14 bases separating them.

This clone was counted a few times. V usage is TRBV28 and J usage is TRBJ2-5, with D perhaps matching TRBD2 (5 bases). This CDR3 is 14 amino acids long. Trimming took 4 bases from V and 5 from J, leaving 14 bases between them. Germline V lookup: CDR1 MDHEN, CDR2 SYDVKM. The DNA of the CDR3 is TGTGCCAGCAGTTGGCGGCGCGGCGGGGAGACCCAGTACTTC. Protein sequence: CASSWRRGGETQYF.

CDR3 in amino acids: CASSLTGGGNTIYF. The CDR3, as DNA: TGTGCCAGCAGCTTGACGGGGGGTGGAAACACCATATATTTT. The gene calls are TRBV5-5 and TRBJ1-3; TRBD1 might be the D (5 bases). The CDR3 consists of 14 residues. V was cut by 1 base and J by 3 bases, with 8 bases left in between. Germline V gene lookup returns CDR1 SGHKS and CDR2 YYEKEE (reference sequence). The full variable domain, completed using reference TRBV5-5 and TRBJ1-3, is DAGVTQSPTHLIKTRGQQVTLRCSPISGHKSVSWYQQVLGQGPQFIFQYYEKEERGRGNFPDRFSARQFPNYSSELNVNALLLGDSALYLCASSLTGGGNTIYFGEGSWLTVV.

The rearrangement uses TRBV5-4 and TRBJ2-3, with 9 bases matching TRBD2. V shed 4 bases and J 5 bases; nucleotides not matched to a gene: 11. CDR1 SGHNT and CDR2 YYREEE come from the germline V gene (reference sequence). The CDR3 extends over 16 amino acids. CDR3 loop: CASSQDPAGGVDTQYF. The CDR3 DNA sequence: TGTGCCAGCAGCCAAGACCCCGCGGGGGGGGTAGATACGCAGTATTTT.